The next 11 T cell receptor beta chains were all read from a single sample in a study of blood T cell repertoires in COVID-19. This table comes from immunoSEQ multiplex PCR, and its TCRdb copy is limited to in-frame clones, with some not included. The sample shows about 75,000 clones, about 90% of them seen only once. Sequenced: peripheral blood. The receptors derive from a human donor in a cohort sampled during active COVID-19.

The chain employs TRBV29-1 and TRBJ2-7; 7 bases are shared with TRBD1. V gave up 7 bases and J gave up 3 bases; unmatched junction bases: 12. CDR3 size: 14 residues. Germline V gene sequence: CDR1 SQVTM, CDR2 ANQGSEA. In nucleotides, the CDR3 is TGCAGCGCTTCCGGGACAGTGGGCGACTACGAGCAGTACTTC. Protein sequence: CSASGTVGDYEQYF.

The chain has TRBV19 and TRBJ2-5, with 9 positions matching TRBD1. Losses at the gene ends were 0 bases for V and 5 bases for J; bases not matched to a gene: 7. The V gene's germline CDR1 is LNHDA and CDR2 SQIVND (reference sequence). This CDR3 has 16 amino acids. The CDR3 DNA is TGTGCCAGTAGTATAGAAACAGGGGGCGCGGGGGAGACCCAGTACTTC. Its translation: CASSIETGGAGETQYF.

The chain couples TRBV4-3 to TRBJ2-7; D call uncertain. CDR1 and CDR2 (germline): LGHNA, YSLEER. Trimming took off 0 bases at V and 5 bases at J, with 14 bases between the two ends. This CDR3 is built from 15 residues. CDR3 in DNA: TGCGCCAGCAGCCAAGATCAGCTAGGTAGGAACGAGCAGTACTTC. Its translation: CASSQDQLGRNEQYF.

Here the CDR3 DNA reads TGTGCCAGCAGCTTGGCAGGGGTCCGCAATCAGCCCCAGCATTTT. As protein: CASSLAGVRNQPQHF. The V and J genes are TRBV5-6 and TRBJ1-5; D is possibly TRBD1 (6 bases). V lost 0 bases and J 2 bases, leaving 9 bases between the germline ends. Per germline, CDR1 SGHDT and CDR2 YYEEEE. CDR3 length: 15 amino acids.

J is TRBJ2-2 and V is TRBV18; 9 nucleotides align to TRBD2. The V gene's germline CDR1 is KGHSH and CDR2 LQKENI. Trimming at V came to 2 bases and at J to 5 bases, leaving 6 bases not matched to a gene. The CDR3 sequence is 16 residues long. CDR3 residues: CASSPTTTSGTGELFF. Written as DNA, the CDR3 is TGTGCCAGCTCACCAACTACGACTAGCGGTACCGGGGAGCTGTTTTTT.

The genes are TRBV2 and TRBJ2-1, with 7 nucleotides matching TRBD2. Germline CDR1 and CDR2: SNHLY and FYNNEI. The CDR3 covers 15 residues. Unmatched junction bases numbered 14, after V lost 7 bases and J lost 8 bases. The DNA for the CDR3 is TGTGCCAGCACCGCCAGAACGACTAGCCGAGATGAGCAGTTCTTC. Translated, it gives CASTARTTSRDEQFF.

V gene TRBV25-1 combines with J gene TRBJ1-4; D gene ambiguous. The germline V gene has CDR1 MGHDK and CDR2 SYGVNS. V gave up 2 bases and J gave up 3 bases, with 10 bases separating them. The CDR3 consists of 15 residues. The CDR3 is CASSEPGGANEKLFF. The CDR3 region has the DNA TGTGCCAGCAGTGAACCTGGCGGGGCTAATGAAAAACTGTTTTTT.

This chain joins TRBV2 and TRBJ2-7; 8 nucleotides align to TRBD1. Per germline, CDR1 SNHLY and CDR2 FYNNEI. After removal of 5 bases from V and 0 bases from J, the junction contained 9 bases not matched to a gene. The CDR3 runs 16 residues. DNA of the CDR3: TGTGCCAGCAGTTCCGGGGGACAGGCAAGCTCCTACGAGCAGTACTTC. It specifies CASSSGGQASSYEQYF.

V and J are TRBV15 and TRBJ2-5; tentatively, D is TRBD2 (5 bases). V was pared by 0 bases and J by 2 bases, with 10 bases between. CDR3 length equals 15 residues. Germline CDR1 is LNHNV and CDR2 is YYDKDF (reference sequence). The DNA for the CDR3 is TGTGCCACCAGCAGAGAGCAGACTATGCAAGAGACCCAGTACTTC. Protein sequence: CATSREQTMQETQYF. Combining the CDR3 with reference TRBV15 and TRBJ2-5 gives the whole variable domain DAMVIQNPRYQVTQFGKPVTLSCSQTLNHNVMYWYQQKSSQAPKLLFHYYDKDFNNEADTPDNFQSRRPNTSFCFLDIRSPGLGDTAMYLCATSREQTMQETQYFGPGTRLLVL.

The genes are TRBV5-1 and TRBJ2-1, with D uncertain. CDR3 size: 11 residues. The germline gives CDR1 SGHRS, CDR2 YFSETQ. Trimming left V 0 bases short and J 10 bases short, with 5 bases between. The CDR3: CASSLAGEQFF. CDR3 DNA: TGCGCCAGCAGCTTGGCCGGGGAGCAGTTCTTC.

Here the CDR3 DNA reads TGTGCCAGCAGTAAGCGGGGCTCCTACAATGAGCAGTTCTTC. Its translation is CASSKRGSYNEQFF. The rearrangement links TRBV3-1 (or the pseudogene TRBV3-2) to TRBJ2-1, with 7 bases fitting TRBD2. V lost 6 bases, J lost 0 bases, and 2 bases stayed unmatched. Germline loops: CDR1 LGHDT, CDR2 YNNKEL (reference sequence). The length of the CDR3 is 14 residues.